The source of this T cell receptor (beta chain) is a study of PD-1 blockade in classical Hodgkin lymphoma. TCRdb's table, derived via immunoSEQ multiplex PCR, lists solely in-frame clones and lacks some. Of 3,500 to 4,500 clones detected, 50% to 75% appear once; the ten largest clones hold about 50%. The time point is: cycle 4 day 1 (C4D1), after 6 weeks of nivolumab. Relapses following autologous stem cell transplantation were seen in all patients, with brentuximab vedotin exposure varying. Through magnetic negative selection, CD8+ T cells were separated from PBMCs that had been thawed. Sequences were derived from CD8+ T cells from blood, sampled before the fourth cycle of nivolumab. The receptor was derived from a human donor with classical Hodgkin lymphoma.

CDR3 in amino acids: CSVEKYSTGELFF. CDR3 in DNA: TGCAGCGTTGAAAAGTATAGCACCGGGGAGCTGTTTTTT. The chain has TRBV29-1 and TRBJ2-2; no firm D call. V was cut by 2 bases and J by 4 bases, with 8 bases left in between. Germline V lookup: CDR1 SQVTM, CDR2 ANQGSEA. The CDR3 contains 13 residues.